The 27 T cell receptor beta chains below were found in one sample sequenced in a study of T cell changes during pregnancy in multiple sclerosis. The assay was immunoSEQ multiplex PCR, and TCRdb's table has in-frame clones only and misses some. This table holds 12,000 or so clones, about 95% found once. Material: CD4+ T cells from peripheral blood mononuclear cells, obtained before pregnancy. These receptors were collected from a female donor with multiple sclerosis, enrolled in a pregnancy study.

This chain uses TRBV14 with TRBJ2-5, with 12 bases that match TRBD2. The CDR3 is made up of 14 amino acids. The V gene's germline CDR1 is SGHDN and CDR2 FVKESK. With V trimmed by 11 bases and J by 5 bases, 9 bases remained unmatched. CDR3 amino acids: CASRTSGAGETQYF. The CDR3 nucleotides read TGTGCCTCCAGGACTAGCGGGGCCGGGGAGACCCAGTACTTC.

The chain couples TRBV2 to TRBJ1-5; the match to TRBD1 covers 8 bases. The CDR3 is 14 residues long. J gave up 7 bases and V 6 bases, and 8 bases lay outside the gene matches. Germline V gene lookup returns CDR1 SNHLY and CDR2 FYNNEI. CDR3 loop: CASRDGQGSQPQHF. In DNA form, the CDR3 reads TGTGCCAGCAGGGATGGACAGGGAAGCCAGCCCCAGCATTTT. Complete variable domain (other parts from reference TRBV2 and TRBJ1-5): EPEVTQTPSHQVTQMGQEVILRCVPISNHLYFYWYRQILGQKVEFLVSFYNNEISEKSEIFDDQFSVERPDGSNFTLKIRSTKLEDSAMYFCASRDGQGSQPQHFGDGTRLSIL.

This chain uses TRBV11-2 with TRBJ1-1; D may be TRBD1 (5 bases). V was pared by 3 bases and J by 8 bases, with 7 bases between. Germline V gene lookup returns CDR1 SGHAT and CDR2 FQNNGV. The CDR3 is 11 residues long. CDR3 loop: CASSFRGEAFF. CDR3 in DNA: TGTGCCAGCAGCTTTCGGGGGGAAGCTTTCTTT.

The chain recombines TRBV5-6 with TRBJ1-1; D is unclear. From germline, CDR1 is SGHDT and CDR2 YYEEEE. V lost 5 bases to trimming and J lost 6 bases, with 17 bases between them. This CDR3 contains 14 residues. CDR3 loop: CASRPQPGGPEAFF. CDR3 in DNA: TGTGCCAGCAGACCCCAGCCAGGTGGGCCTGAAGCTTTCTTT.

This chain uses TRBV7-3 with TRBJ1-1, with D unclear. The V gene lost 0 bases and the J gene lost 1 base, with 9 bases spanning the gap. Germline values: CDR1 SGHTA, CDR2 FQGTGA. The CDR3 totals 15 residues. The CDR3 region has the DNA TGTGCCAGCAGCTTAACGGCCGGCGGGAACACTGAAGCTTTCTTT. This encodes CASSLTAGGNTEAFF.

The chain carries TRBV27 and TRBJ1-2; a possible D gene is TRBD1 (5 bases). The CDR3 runs to 15 residues. The germline V gene has CDR1 MNHEY and CDR2 SMNVEV (reference sequence). The V end was cut by 5 bases, the J end by 4 bases, with 17 bases between. The CDR3 is CASSPTGQGVYGYTF. The DNA of the CDR3 is TGTGCCAGCAGTCCCACCGGCCAGGGTGTCTATGGCTACACCTTC.

The V gene is TRBV15, the J gene TRBJ2-2; TRBD2 matches 8 bases. The CDR3 has 15 residues. V dropped 1 base and J dropped 5; count of bases not matched to a gene: 3. Looked up from germline, CDR1 is LNHNV and CDR2 is YYDKDF (reference sequence). CDR3 bases: TGTGCCACCAGCAGAGTCAGCGGGGGTACCGGGGAGCTGTTTTTT. Encoded protein: CATSRVSGGTGELFF.

The chain employs TRBV15 and TRBJ1-2, with 7 bases that match TRBD1. Germline CDR1 reads LNHNV; CDR2 reads YYDKDF (reference sequence). V lost 6 bases, J lost 3 bases, and 7 bases stayed unmatched. The CDR3 runs 14 residues. CDR3 residues: CATSPRDSYYGYTF. CDR3 DNA sequence: TGTGCCACCAGTCCTCGGGACAGCTACTATGGCTACACCTTC.

V and J are TRBV5-6 and TRBJ1-1; D is perhaps TRBD1 (6 bases). This CDR3 spans 15 amino acids. Germline assignment: CDR1 SGHDT and CDR2 YYEEEE. V was pared by 4 bases and J by 8 bases, with 21 bases between. The CDR3 spells CASSDRRAQGLEAFF. CDR3 nucleotide sequence: TGTGCCAGCAGCGACCGGCGGGCCCAGGGGCTCGAAGCTTTCTTT.

The chain uses TRBV6-5 and TRBJ1-4; 8 bases line up with TRBD1. The junction had 5 bases not matched to a gene; V was cut back by 2 bases and J by 3 bases. The CDR3 runs 16 residues. CDR1 and CDR2 from the germline V gene are MNHEY and SVGAGI. CDR3 DNA sequence: TGTGCCAGCAGTTACCTAAGGACAGGGCCTAATGAAAAACTGTTTTTT. Amino acids: CASSYLRTGPNEKLFF.

The V call is TRBV4-2, the J call TRBJ2-3, with D unclear. V lost 1 base and J 10 bases, leaving 12 bases between the germline ends. Looked up from germline, CDR1 is LGHNA and CDR2 is YNFKEQ. CDR3 length: 13 amino acids. Here the CDR3 DNA reads TGTGCCAGCAGCCAAGGACTCCATGAAGCGCAGTATTTT. This encodes CASSQGLHEAQYF.

Only a few counts were recorded for this clone. The rearrangement uses TRBV6-5 and TRBJ1-6, with D unresolved. Germline CDR1 is MNHEY and CDR2 is SVGAGI. This CDR3 is 12 amino acids long. Trimming took 6 bases from V and 10 from J, leaving 10 bases between them. The CDR3 sequence: CASRKGESPLHF. CDR3 DNA: TGTGCCAGCAGGAAGGGAGAGTCACCCCTCCACTTT.

The V and J genes are TRBV5-1 and TRBJ2-3; D is unresolved. The CDR3 runs to 13 residues. Germline V lookup: CDR1 SGHRS, CDR2 YFSETQ. V lost 0 bases and J lost 6, with 8 bases in between. CDR3 protein: CASSLGAADTQYF. CDR3 coding DNA: TGCGCCAGCAGCTTGGGAGCCGCGGATACGCAGTATTTT.

The chain combines TRBV27 with TRBJ1-3; 7 positions match TRBD1. Germline loops: CDR1 MNHEY, CDR2 SMNVEV (reference sequence). CDR3 size: 15 residues. The J segment lost 1 base and the V segment lost 7 bases, leaving 7 bases of the junction unmatched. CDR3 sequence (DNA): TGTGCCAGCATGGACAGGAGAGCTTCTGGAAACACCATATATTTT. It is translated as CASMDRRASGNTIYF.

The CDR3 bases are TGTGCCAGCTCACCGAGGGAAGACGGGACCCAGTACTTC. Translating gives CASSPREDGTQYF. This chain links TRBV18 with TRBJ2-5; possible D gene TRBD2, 5 bases. V shed 3 bases and J shed 7 bases, with 12 bases lying between them. Germline values: CDR1 KGHSH, CDR2 LQKENI. The CDR3 runs to 13 residues. The variable domain in full, with the rest retrieved from reference TRBV18 and TRBJ2-5, is NAGVMQNPRHLVRRRGQEARLRCSPMKGHSHVYWYRQLPEEGLKFMVYLQKENIIDESGMPKERFSAEFPKEGPSILRIQQVVRGDSAAYFCASSPREDGTQYFGPGTRLLVL.

This rearrangement joins TRBV10-2 to TRBJ2-5; possibly TRBD1 for D (6 bases). Germline values: CDR1 WSHSY, CDR2 SAAADI. Trimming shortened V by 7 bases and J by 5 bases, and 11 bases separated the two germline ends. The CDR3 runs to 12 residues. CDR3 bases: TGCGCCAGCAACTCAGGGGTTGAGACCCAGTACTTC. It yields the protein CASNSGVETQYF.

V is TRBV4-1 and J is TRBJ2-7, with 10 bases fitting TRBD1. The CDR3 length is 15 residues. J was trimmed by 0 bases and V by 3 bases; bases with no gene match: 2. CDR1 and CDR2 from the germline V gene are MGHRA and YSYEKL. The CDR3 DNA is TGCGCCAGCAGCCAGGGACAGGGGAGCTCCTACGAGCAGTACTTC. Its protein product is CASSQGQGSSYEQYF.

The chain uses TRBV10-1 and TRBJ2-3; a weak D match, TRBD2 (6 bases). Germline V gives CDR1 WNHNN, CDR2 SYGVQD (reference sequence). The CDR3 runs 14 residues. Between the trimmed V and J ends, which lost 2 bases and 2 bases, there was a span of 8 bases. The CDR3 spells CASSEGRTTDTQYF. CDR3 bases: TGCGCCAGCAGTGAGGGGAGGACCACAGATACGCAGTATTTT.

This rearrangement joins TRBV29-1 to TRBJ1-4; 7 bases fit TRBD1. Germline V gene sequence: CDR1 SQVTM, CDR2 ANQGSEA. The V segment lost 6 bases and the J segment 3 bases; nucleotides outside the gene matches: 4. This CDR3 is 13 amino acids long. DNA of the CDR3: TGCAGCGTAGAAACAGGGGCTAATGAAAAACTGTTTTTT. It translates to CSVETGANEKLFF.

The chain employs TRBV30 and TRBJ1-5, with TRBD1 identical over 8 bases. The CDR3 sequence is 14 residues long. J gave up 6 bases and V 4 bases, and 8 bases lay outside the gene matches. The germline V gene has CDR1 GTSNPN and CDR2 SVGIG (reference sequence). CDR3 nucleotides: TGTGCCTGGAAGACAGGGGCGGATAGTCAGCCCCAGCATTTT. It codes for CAWKTGADSQPQHF.

The rearrangement uses TRBV13 and TRBJ2-7; the match to TRBD1 covers 10 bases. CDR1 PRHDT and CDR2 FYEKMQ come from the germline V gene (reference sequence). The CDR3 is 14 amino acids. Trimming took 3 bases from V and 3 from J; bases not matched to a gene: 2. The CDR3 reads CASSFGTGDYEQYF. CDR3 nucleotides: TGTGCCAGCAGCTTCGGGACAGGGGACTACGAGCAGTACTTC.

In the case of this clone: At one of its ends the junction is not consistent with the germline gene, which may arise from a read error. CDR3 amino acids: CATQRVMVF. The CDR3 DNA reads as TGTGCCACCCAGCGAGTGATGGTCTTC. The J gene is TRBJ2-4, the V gene TRBV5-8; D is undetermined. Germline CDR1 SGHTS, CDR2 YDEGEE. This CDR3 has 9 residues.

The chain is built from TRBV7-8 and TRBJ1-4; tentatively, D is TRBD1 (6 bases). The CDR3 runs 17 residues. The V end was cut by 1 base, the J end by 3 bases, with 15 bases between. The V gene's germline CDR1 is SGHVS and CDR2 FQNEAQ. In DNA, the CDR3 is TGTGCCAGCAGCTTAGAACAGGGATTCGTTTCTAATGAAAAACTGTTTTTT. Its protein product is CASSLEQGFVSNEKLFF.

This clone was observed once. The chain carries TRBV5-4 and TRBJ1-2, with D possibly being TRBD1 (6 bases). Germline V CDR1 and CDR2: SGHNT, YYREEE (reference sequence). V was clipped by 4 bases and J by 2 bases, with 15 bases between them. CDR3 length: 15 residues. The CDR3 DNA reads TGTGCCAGCAGCCCTGGGGCAGGGGTGAACTATGGCTACACCTTC. Protein sequence: CASSPGAGVNYGYTF.

This chain joins TRBV4-1 and TRBJ2-5, with 9 bases fitting TRBD2. Germline loops: CDR1 MGHRA, CDR2 YSYEKL. This CDR3 contains 15 residues. Losses at the gene ends were 2 bases for V and 5 bases for J; bases not matched to a gene: 6. The CDR3 DNA reads TGCGCCAGCAGCCAACCGGGACTAGCCGGGGAGACCCAGTACTTC. This codes for CASSQPGLAGETQYF.

CDR3 region: CASSPVGDNQPQHF. The CDR3 DNA reads TGTGCCAGCTCACCCGTAGGGGATAATCAGCCCCAGCATTTT. The V gene is TRBV18, the J gene TRBJ1-5, with D tentatively TRBD1 (5 bases). The CDR3 consists of 14 residues. Between the trimmed V and J ends, which lost 3 bases and 4 bases, there was a span of 10 bases. Germline CDR1 reads KGHSH; CDR2 reads LQKENI.

In this sample, this clone turned up once. The chain couples TRBV5-1 to TRBJ2-2; TRBD1 agrees at 7 bases. The V and J ends lost 4 bases and 4 bases, in that order; junction bases with no gene match: 7. The CDR3 has 15 amino acids. Germline CDR1 SGHRS, CDR2 YFSETQ. The CDR3 protein is CASSPDRSLTGELFF. CDR3 nucleotide sequence: TGCGCCAGCAGCCCGGACAGGTCCCTCACCGGGGAGCTGTTTTTT.